The T cell receptor (beta chain) under discussion was sequenced for a study of PD-1 blockade in classical Hodgkin lymphoma (dated by TCRdb to the early 2020s). Notes on the research overall: Nivolumab dosing was 3 mg/kg intravenously every 2 weeks, continuing until either disease progression or unacceptable toxicity. A peripheral blood immune signature of response to PD-1 blockade in classical Hodgkin lymphoma was defined using TCR beta sequencing and CyTOF. Overall study outcomes, separate from this receptor: Newly diagnosed patients were reported to have lower baseline TCR diversity than healthy donors, and relapsed/refractory patients were reported to have lower baseline TCR diversity still. The study was limited to a single clinical trial cohort, and causes of repertoire differences, possibly disease activity or prior therapy, remained undefined. CD4+ but not CD8+ TCR diversity rose significantly by C4D1 (p=0.0027 vs p=0.16), most apparent in complete responders (p=0.02). Lower diversity was seen in patients whose nivolumab began less than 1 year after ASCT, and these patients were left out of later analyses so that immune reconstitution would not confound the results. Baseline diversity similar to that of newly diagnosed patients was observed in trial patients achieving complete response, whereas significantly lower diversity was observed in partial responders and progressors.

The time point label for this specimen denotes: cycle 1 day 1 (C1D1), immediately before nivolumab initiation. Every trial patient had relapsed following autologous stem cell transplantation, and prior brentuximab vedotin exposure was what differed among cohorts A, B and C. The trial cohort comprised a few dozen patients with relapsed/refractory classical Hodgkin lymphoma whose best overall responses were complete response, partial response or progressive disease. In the multi-cohort phase II CheckMate 205 trial, trial patients received single-agent nivolumab. An independent review committee assessed best overall response by applying the 2007 International Working Group response criteria. PBMCs from the trial were collected at three points: immediately before nivolumab initiation (C1D1), and during therapy at cycle 2 day 1 and cycle 4 day 1. Peripheral blood was collected in 8 mL Vacutainer Cell Preparation Tubes, from which PBMCs were isolated by centrifugation and then cryopreserved.

The Qiagen DNeasy kit was used to extract genomic DNA from unsorted PBMCs and from the negatively selected CD4+ and CD8+ fractions. TCR beta CDR3 regions were amplified by immunoSEQ multiplex PCR using primers annealing to V and J segments. A synthetic immune receptor repertoire was used to minimize amplification bias, and any residual bias was removed computationally once sequencing was done. From the authors' description of their analysis: Repertoire diversity was quantified as the Shannon entropy index using custom Python scripts. The unsorted, CD4+ and CD8+ repertoires were each analyzed separately, with the exception of combined analyses, where CD4+ and CD8+ sequences were merged in silico. A clone counted as expanded when the clone's frequency after treatment rose at least 2-fold relative to C1D1, and clones undetected at baseline were given a pseudocount of 0.5. Singleton clones were defined as clones with 0 or 1 copy at C1D1, and non-singleton clones were defined as clones with 2 or more copies. By matching protein sequences in sorted samples from the same patient, clones expanded in unsorted samples were annotated as CD4+, CD8+ or unknown. Wilcoxon tests on paired samples were used to test diversity changes from C1D1 to C4D1. TCRdb's version of the immuneACCESS table is confined to in-frame rearrangements and falls short of the full clone set. An unresolved V gene accounts for under half of the shortfall where checked; the remainder is of unknown origin. That table supplies the V and J calls and clone size; D and trimming were determined from the DNA. The sample table contains over 3,500 clones; only one count was recorded for roughly 67% of them. Together, the top ten hold around 40% of the sample.

This clone came up a few times. What antigen it recognizes has not been identified. No base qualities exist here, and no much larger clone lies one base off it. Specimen: peripheral blood mononuclear cells (PBMCs), collected at baseline. The TCR comes from a human donor with classical Hodgkin lymphoma.

The CDR3 region has the sequence CASSPLQGLRTDTQYF. The sequenced DNA: TGTGCCAGCAGCCCCTTACAGGGGTTGAGAACAGATACGCAGTATTTT. This sequence uses TRBV5-4 and TRBJ2-3; 7 of the junction bases match TRBD1. After removal of 4 bases from V and 3 bases from J, the junction retains 11 bases not matched to a gene. From the cysteine up to the phenylalanine, the CDR3 has a length of 16 residues. The read is trimmed to its CDR3 DNA, 48 bases read in frame from base 1. Based on the germline V gene (reference sequence), the CDR1 and CDR2 sequences are SGHNT and YYREEE.